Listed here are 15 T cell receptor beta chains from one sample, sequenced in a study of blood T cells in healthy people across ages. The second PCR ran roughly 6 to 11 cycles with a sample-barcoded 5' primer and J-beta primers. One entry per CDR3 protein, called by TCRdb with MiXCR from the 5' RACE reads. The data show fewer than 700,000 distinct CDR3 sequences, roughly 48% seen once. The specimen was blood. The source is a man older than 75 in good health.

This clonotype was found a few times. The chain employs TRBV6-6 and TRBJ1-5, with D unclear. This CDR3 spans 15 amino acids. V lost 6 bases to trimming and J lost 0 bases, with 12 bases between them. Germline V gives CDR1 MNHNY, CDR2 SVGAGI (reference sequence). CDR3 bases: TGTGCCAGCAGCCTGGCGGGAAATAGCAATCAGCCCCAGCATTTT. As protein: CASSLAGNSNQPQHF.

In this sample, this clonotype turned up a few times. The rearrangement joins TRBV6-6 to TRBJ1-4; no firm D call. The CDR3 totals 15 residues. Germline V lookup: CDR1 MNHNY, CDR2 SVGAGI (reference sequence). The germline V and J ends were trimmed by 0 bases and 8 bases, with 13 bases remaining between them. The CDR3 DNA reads TGTGCCAGCAGTTACTCGGGTTTGGCGGTGGAAAAACTGTTTTTT. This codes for CASSYSGLAVEKLFF.

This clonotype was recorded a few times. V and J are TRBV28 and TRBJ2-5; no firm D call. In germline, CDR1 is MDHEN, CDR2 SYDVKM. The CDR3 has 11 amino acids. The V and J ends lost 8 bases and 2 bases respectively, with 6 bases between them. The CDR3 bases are TGTGCCAGCCGGATTCAAGAGACCCAGTACTTC. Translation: CASRIQETQYF.

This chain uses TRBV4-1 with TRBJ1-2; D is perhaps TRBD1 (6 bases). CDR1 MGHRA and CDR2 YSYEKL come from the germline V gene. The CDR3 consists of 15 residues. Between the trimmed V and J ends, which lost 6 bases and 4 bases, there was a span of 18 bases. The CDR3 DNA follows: TGCGCCAGCAGTTCTACAGGGCAAATAAGCTATGGCTACACCTTC. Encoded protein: CASSSTGQISYGYTF.

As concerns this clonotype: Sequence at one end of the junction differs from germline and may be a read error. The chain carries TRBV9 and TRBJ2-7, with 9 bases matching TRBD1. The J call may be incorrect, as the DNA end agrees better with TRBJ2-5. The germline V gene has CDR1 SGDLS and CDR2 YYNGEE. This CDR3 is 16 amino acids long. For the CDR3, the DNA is TGTACCAGCAGCAACACGACAGGGGGGCTTCGGGAGACCCAGTACTTC. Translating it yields CTSSNTTGGLRETQYF.

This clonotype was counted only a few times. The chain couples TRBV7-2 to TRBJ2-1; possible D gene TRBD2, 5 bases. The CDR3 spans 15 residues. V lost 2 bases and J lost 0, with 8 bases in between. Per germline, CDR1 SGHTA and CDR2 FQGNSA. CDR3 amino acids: CASSLNAGSYNEQFF. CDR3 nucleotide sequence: TGTGCCAGCAGCTTAAACGCGGGCTCCTACAATGAGCAGTTCTTC.

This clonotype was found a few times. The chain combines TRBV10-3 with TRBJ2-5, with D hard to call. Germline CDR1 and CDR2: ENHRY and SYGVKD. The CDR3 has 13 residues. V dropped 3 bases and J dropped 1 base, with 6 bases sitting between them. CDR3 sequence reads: CAISEASQETQYF. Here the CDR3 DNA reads TGTGCCATCAGTGAAGCCAGCCAAGAGACCCAGTACTTC.

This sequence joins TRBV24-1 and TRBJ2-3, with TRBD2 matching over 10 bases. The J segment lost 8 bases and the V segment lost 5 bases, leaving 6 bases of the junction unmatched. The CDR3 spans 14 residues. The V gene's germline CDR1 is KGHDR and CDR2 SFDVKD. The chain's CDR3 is CATSGPSGGGTQYF. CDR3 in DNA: TGTGCCACCAGTGGCCCTAGCGGGGGAGGTACGCAGTATTTT.

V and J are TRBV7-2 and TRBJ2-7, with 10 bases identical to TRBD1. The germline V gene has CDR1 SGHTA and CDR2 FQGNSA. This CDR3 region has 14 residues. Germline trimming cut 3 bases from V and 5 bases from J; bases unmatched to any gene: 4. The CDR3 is CASSFDRGLHEQYF. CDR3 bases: TGTGCCAGCAGCTTCGACAGGGGGCTTCACGAGCAGTACTTC.

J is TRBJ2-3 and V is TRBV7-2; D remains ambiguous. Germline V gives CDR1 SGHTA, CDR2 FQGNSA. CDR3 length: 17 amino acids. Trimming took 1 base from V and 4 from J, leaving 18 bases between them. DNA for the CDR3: TGTGCCAGCAGCTTAGATCGGGTCGCTACTGATTCAGATACGCAGTATTTT. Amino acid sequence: CASSLDRVATDSDTQYF.

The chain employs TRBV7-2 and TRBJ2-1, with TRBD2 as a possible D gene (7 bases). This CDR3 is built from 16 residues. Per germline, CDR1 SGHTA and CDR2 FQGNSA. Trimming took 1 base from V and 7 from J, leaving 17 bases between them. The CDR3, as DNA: TGTGCCAGCAGCTTAGTGGGGGGGGCCTTTGTTAATGAGCAGTTCTTC. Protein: CASSLVGGAFVNEQFF.

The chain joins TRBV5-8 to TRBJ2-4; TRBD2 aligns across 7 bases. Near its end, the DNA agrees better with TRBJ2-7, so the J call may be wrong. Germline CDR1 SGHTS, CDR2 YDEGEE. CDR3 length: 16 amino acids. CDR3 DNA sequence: TGTGCCAGCAGCTTGGCCGGGAGGTTGAGAGGGAACGAGCAGTACTTC. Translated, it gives CASSLAGRLRGNEQYF.

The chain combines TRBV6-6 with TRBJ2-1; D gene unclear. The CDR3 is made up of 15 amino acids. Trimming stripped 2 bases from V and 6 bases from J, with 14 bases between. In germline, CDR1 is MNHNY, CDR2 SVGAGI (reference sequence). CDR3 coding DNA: TGTGCCAGCAGTTACCCACAGAGCTCCCGCAATGAGCAGTTCTTC. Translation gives CASSYPQSSRNEQFF.

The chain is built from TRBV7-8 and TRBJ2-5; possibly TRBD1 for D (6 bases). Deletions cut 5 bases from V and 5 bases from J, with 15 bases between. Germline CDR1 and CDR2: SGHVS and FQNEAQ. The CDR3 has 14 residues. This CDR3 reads CASSQLQGRETQYF. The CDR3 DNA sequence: TGTGCCAGCAGCCAGCTTCAGGGGCGTGAGACCCAGTACTTC.

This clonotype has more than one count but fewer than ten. CDR3 protein: CSVDSGQETQYF. Written as DNA, the CDR3 is TGCAGCGTTGATAGTGGGCAAGAGACCCAGTACTTC. This chain connects TRBV29-1 to TRBJ2-5; no firm D call. The germline V and J ends were trimmed by 3 bases and 2 bases, with 7 bases remaining between them. The germline CDR1 and CDR2 sequences are SQVTM and ANQGSEA. This CDR3 spans 12 amino acids.